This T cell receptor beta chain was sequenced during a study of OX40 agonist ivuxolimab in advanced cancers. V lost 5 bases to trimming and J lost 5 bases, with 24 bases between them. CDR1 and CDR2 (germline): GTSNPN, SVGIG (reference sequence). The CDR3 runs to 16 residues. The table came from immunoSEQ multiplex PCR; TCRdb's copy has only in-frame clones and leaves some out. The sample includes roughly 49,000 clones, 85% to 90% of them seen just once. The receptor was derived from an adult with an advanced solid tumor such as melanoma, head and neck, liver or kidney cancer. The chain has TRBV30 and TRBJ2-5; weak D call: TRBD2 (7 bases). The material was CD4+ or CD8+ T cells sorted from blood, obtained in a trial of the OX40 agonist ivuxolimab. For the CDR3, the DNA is TGTGCCTGGGGCGGACAGTGGGGAGGGGGTAGGGAGACCCAGTACTTC. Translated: CAWGGQWGGGRETQYF.